These 21 T cell receptor beta chains were all obtained from the same sample, sequenced in a study of Graves' ophthalmopathy and Graves' hyperthyroidism. RNA served as the template for amplifying TCR beta CDR3 regions. The authors performed first-round RT-PCR with HTBI primers and then a second-round multiplex PCR. One entry per CDR3 protein, called by TCRdb with MiXCR from the multiplex PCR reads. The repertoire includes 450,000 or so distinct CDR3 sequences, 13% to 15% of them detected once, and roughly 9.8% sits in the top ten. Sequencing was done on a sample of blood. The source of these receptors is a woman in her twenties or thirties with Graves' ophthalmopathy.

This clonotype was counted only a few times. This sequence joins TRBV7-8 and TRBJ1-6, with D perhaps TRBD1 (6 bases). This CDR3 region has 15 residues. The germline V and J ends were trimmed by 5 bases and 4 bases, with 12 bases remaining between them. Germline CDR1 SGHVS, CDR2 FQNEAQ. Here the CDR3 DNA reads TGTGCCAGCAGCCCCGGGACACAATATAATTCACCCCTCCACTTT. Its translation is CASSPGTQYNSPLHF.

V gene TRBV6-2 or TRBV6-3 combines with J gene TRBJ1-3; D gene uncertain. The CDR3 sequence is 15 residues long. The V gene lost 4 bases and the J gene lost 1 base, with 11 bases spanning the gap. Germline V CDR1 and CDR2: MNHEY, SVGEGT. The CDR3 is CASSFPGRSGNTIYF. The CDR3, as DNA: TGTGCCAGCAGTTTTCCGGGTCGTTCTGGAAACACCATATATTTT.

This clonotype was counted ten times or more. V is TRBV7-8 and J is TRBJ2-7, with D possibly matching TRBD1 (6 bases). CDR3 length: 14 amino acids. Germline V gene sequence: CDR1 SGHVS, CDR2 FQNEAQ. Trimming removed 6 bases at V and 2 bases at J, with 14 bases between. The CDR3 DNA sequence: TGTGCCAGCAGTCAAGGGGGTTCCACCTACGAGCAGTACTTC. It is translated as CASSQGGSTYEQYF.

The table lists this clonotype with many counts. The CDR3 loop is CASRPWLIGGARTEAFF. As DNA, the CDR3 is TGTGCCAGCAGACCTTGGTTAATAGGGGGCGCGAGGACTGAAGCTTTCTTT. J is TRBJ1-1 and V is TRBV28; TRBD1 matches at 7 bases. The CDR3 consists of 17 residues. CDR1 is MDHEN, CDR2 SYDVKM, per germline. V gave up 6 bases and J gave up 5 bases; unmatched junction bases: 18.

In its sample, this clonotype was seen a few times. A single base separates this from a much larger clone, so it may be a read error. V usage is TRBV20-1 and J usage is TRBJ1-5, with 7 bases matching TRBD1. TRBJ2-3 matches the DNA end more closely, so the J call is doubtful. This CDR3 is 13 amino acids long. The V gene's germline CDR1 is DFQATT and CDR2 SNEGSKA (reference sequence). CDR3 sequence (DNA): TGCAGTGCTGTCGACAGGGAAGATCAGCCCCAGTATTTT. As protein: CSAVDREDQPQYF.

This clonotype was observed at least ten times. This chain uses TRBV12-3 or TRBV12-4 with TRBJ2-7, with 7 positions matching TRBD1. The CDR3 has 14 residues. J was trimmed by 2 bases and V by 6 bases; bases with no gene match: 7. CDR3 bases: TGTGCCAGCAGGAAAGGACAGGAAACCTACGAGCAGTACTTC. It yields the protein CASRKGQETYEQYF.

The chain combines TRBV6-5 with TRBJ1-1, with 8 nucleotides matching TRBD1. This CDR3 is built from 15 residues. Germline loops: CDR1 MNHEY, CDR2 SVGAGI. With V trimmed by 2 bases and J by 1 base, 3 bases remained unmatched. DNA for the CDR3: TGTGCCAGCAGTTACACGCAGGGGGCGAACACTGAAGCTTTCTTT. Residues: CASSYTQGANTEAFF.

The chain has TRBV27 and TRBJ1-1, with D unclear. With 6 bases removed from V and 4 bases from J, the gap between germline ends came to 12 bases. The CDR3 contains 13 residues. The germline gives CDR1 MNHEY, CDR2 SMNVEV (reference sequence). CDR3 amino acids: CASRPAEGTEAFF. The CDR3 nucleotides read TGTGCCAGCAGGCCCGCAGAGGGCACTGAAGCTTTCTTT.

Details on this clonotype: This sequence may be a read error, since a much larger clone differs from it by one base. The chain recombines TRBV6-4 with TRBJ2-5; TRBD1 or TRBD2 may be the D gene (5 bases each). CDR3 length equals 12 residues. Germline V CDR1 and CDR2: MRHNA, SNTAGT. The chain's CDR3 is CASSREQETRYF. The CDR3, as DNA: TGTGCCAGCAGCAGGGAGCAAGAGACCCGGTACTTC.

The sample holds many counts of this clonotype. This chain uses TRBV24-1 with TRBJ2-5, with D maybe TRBD2 (5 bases). The CDR3 consists of 12 residues. V lost 7 bases, J lost 5 bases, and 10 bases lay in between. Germline values: CDR1 KGHDR, CDR2 SFDVKD. The CDR3 protein is CATSDSGETQYF. CDR3 DNA: TGTGCCACCAGCGACTCGGGGGAGACCCAGTACTTC.

To note about this clonotype: No DNA is shown, since the ends of the CDR3 on it are uncertain; the CDR3 is the one TCRdb lists. The chain uses TRBV7-2 and TRBJ2-5; the D call of TRBD2 is as the table states it, not checked on the DNA. The germline CDR1 and CDR2 sequences are SGHTA and FQGNSA. The CDR3 spans 17 amino acids, including both terminal residues. The CDR3 loop is CASSPRVAGGTRETKYF.

This rearrangement joins TRBV14 to TRBJ2-7, with D possibly being TRBD1 (6 bases). The germline CDR1 and CDR2 sequences are SGHDN and FVKESK. V lost 4 bases to trimming and J lost 5 bases, with 24 bases between them. CDR3 length: 17 amino acids. The CDR3 here is CASSRPTDGRDTHEQYF. CDR3 bases: TGTGCCAGCAGCCGTCCAACGGACGGCAGGGACACCCACGAGCAGTACTTC.

This clonotype was seen ten or more times. V usage is TRBV6-1 and J usage is TRBJ1-5; 8 bases fit TRBD1. Germline V gene sequence: CDR1 MNHNS, CDR2 SASEGT. V trimming: 4 bases; J trimming: 7 bases; junction bases outside the gene matches: 9. The CDR3 totals 15 residues. CDR3 loop: CASSGTGTGGQPQHF. The CDR3 DNA reads TGTGCCAGCAGTGGGACAGGGACGGGAGGACAGCCCCAGCATTTT.

The V gene is TRBV4-1, the J gene TRBJ1-2; maybe TRBD1 (6 bases). Trimming removed 4 bases at V and 5 bases at J, with 17 bases between. Germline CDR1 is MGHRA and CDR2 is YSYEKL. This CDR3 spans 15 amino acids. Here the CDR3 reads CASSPRLGGGYGYTF. The CDR3 nucleotides are TGCGCCAGCAGCCCACGTTTAGGGGGGGGGTATGGCTACACCTTC.

This rearrangement joins TRBV10-3 to TRBJ2-5; unclear D gene. There are 14 residues in the CDR3. Trimming shortened V by 0 bases and J by 1 base, and 6 bases separated the two germline ends. Germline assignment: CDR1 ENHRY and CDR2 SYGVKD. Written as DNA, the CDR3 is TGTGCCATCAGTGAGTCGTTGGCCCAAGAGACCCAGTACTTC. It translates to CAISESLAQETQYF.

This clonotype came up many times. This sequence may be a read error, since a much larger clone differs from it by one base. V is TRBV6-4 and J is TRBJ1-2; possibly TRBD1 for D (6 bases). The CDR3 sequence is 12 residues long. V was shortened by 5 bases and J by 3 bases, with 7 bases between the two germline ends. Germline V gene lookup returns CDR1 MRHNA and CDR2 SNTAGT. CDR3: CASSTGYYGYTF. CDR3 in DNA: TGTGCCAGCAGTACAGGGTACTATGGCTACACCTTC.

V gene TRBV11-2 combines with J gene TRBJ2-2, with D possibly called TRBD1 or TRBD2 (5 bases each). V gave up 3 bases and J gave up 2 bases, with 13 bases separating them. Per the germline V gene, CDR1 is SGHAT and CDR2 is FQNNGV. This CDR3 contains 16 residues. Written as DNA, the CDR3 is TGTGCCAGCAGCTTCGGGACGGGCAGTAACACCGGGGAGCTGTTTTTT. This sequence encodes CASSFGTGSNTGELFF.

This clonotype was counted at least ten times. At one of its ends the junction is not consistent with the germline gene, which may arise from a read error. The chain is built from TRBV11-2 and TRBJ2-5; a possible D gene is TRBD1 (6 bases). This CDR3 has 14 amino acids. CDR1 is SGHAT and CDR2 is FQNNGV in the germline V gene. CDR3 region: CATSLGYREETQYF. As DNA, the CDR3 is TGTGCCACCAGCTTAGGGTACAGGGAAGAGACCCAGTACTTC. The entire variable domain, with the rest obtained from reference TRBV11-2 and TRBJ2-5, is as follows: EAGVAQSPRYKIIEKRQSVAFWCNPISGHATLYWYQQILGQGPKLLIQFQNNGVVDDSQLPKDRFSAERLKGVDSTLKIQPAKLEDSAVYLCATSLGYREETQYFGPGTRLLVL.

At least ten counts were recorded for this clonotype. Possible read error: a much larger clone is one base away. The V gene is TRBV27, the J gene TRBJ1-2; 7 nucleotides match TRBD1. Per the germline V gene, CDR1 is MNHEY and CDR2 is SMNVEV (reference sequence). V was pared by 6 bases and J by 2 bases, with 3 bases of the junction left unmatched. The CDR3 length is 13 residues. In DNA form, the CDR3 reads TGTGCCAGCAGCAAGGGACAGAACTATGGCTACACCTTC. It yields the protein CASSKGQNYGYTF.

This chain joins TRBV29-1 and TRBJ1-2; D not certain. The CDR3 has 13 amino acids. The ends were cut back, 0 bases at V and 7 bases at J, with 12 bases in the middle. Germline CDR1 SQVTM, CDR2 ANQGSEA. CDR3: CSVEDWQQSGYTF. CDR3 DNA sequence: TGCAGCGTTGAAGATTGGCAGCAAAGTGGCTACACCTTC.

The table lists this clonotype with many counts. The gene calls are TRBV12-3 or TRBV12-4 and TRBJ2-7; D is unclear. The CDR3 is 12 amino acids. Trimming removed 1 base at V and 7 bases at J, with 8 bases between. As DNA, the CDR3 is TGTGCCAGCAGTTTAGGTCTGCCAGAGCAGTACTTC. Residues: CASSLGLPEQYF.